By its share, the clone carrying this T cell receptor beta chain is large. TCRdb independently ran MiXCR on the PCR reads; one entry per CDR3 protein. The sample includes some 3,500 distinct CDR3 sequences, less than 65% of them seen just once. Samples came from patients with localized non-small cell lung adenocarcinoma. CDR3 length equals 15 residues. CDR1 is MGHRA and CDR2 is YSYEKL in the germline V gene. Trimming removed 5 bases from V and 4 bases from J, with 15 bases in between. This sample was included in a study of CD4 and CD8 cells across lung adenocarcinoma regions. This sequence joins TRBV4-1 and TRBJ2-1, with D perhaps TRBD2 (5 bases). The sample was CD4+ T cells from the margin of a lung tumor. The origin of this receptor is a female donor with lung adenocarcinoma. The CD4 and CD8 labels of this study may be unreliable. The CDR3 loop reads CASSETTSFYNEQFF. The CDR3 DNA reads TGCGCCAGCAGCGAAACTACTAGTTTTTACAATGAGCAGTTCTTC.